The sequence of this T cell receptor (beta chain) was determined in a study of PD-L1 blockade in urothelial cancer. On the study more broadly: The authors examined blood 3 weeks (second dose) and 6 weeks after treatment start. Blood samples had a median of approximately 150,000 T cells.

CDR1 SGHRS and CDR2 YFSETQ come from the germline V gene. The CDR3 is made up of 15 amino acids. The V and J ends lost 0 bases and 2 bases, in that order; junction bases with no gene match: 4. Comment on this clone: What it recognizes is unknown.

Whole-study results and caveats: When measured at 3 weeks, tumor-associated blood clones expanded more in durable-benefit patients.

The authors spiked synthetic TCR analog templates into each PCR. Using immunoSEQ multiplex PCR, the repertoire was profiled, and TCRdb retains in-frame clones only, with some absent. The table includes just over 20,000 clones, around 89% detected once. Source: PBMCs, taken around atezolizumab (anti-PD-L1) treatment. The chain recombines TRBV5-1 with TRBJ2-7; TRBD1 agrees at 8 bases. This clonotype was obtained from a woman aged 55-75 years with urothelial cancer. CDR3 DNA sequence: TGCGCCAGCAGCTTGGCGACAGGGGACCCCTACGAGCAGTACTTC. It codes for CASSLATGDPYEQYF.